This T cell receptor beta chain is from a study of neurological immune-mediated disorders. Time point given: technical triplicate 3. One entry per CDR3 protein results from TCRdb running MiXCR on the 5' RACE reads. Of 45,000 or so distinct CDR3 sequences detected, 20% to 25% appear once; the ten largest clones hold almost 4.5%. V was pared by 8 bases and J by 7 bases, with 8 bases of the junction left unmatched. The germline V gene has CDR1 MNHEY and CDR2 SMNVEV (reference sequence). CDR3 length: 13 amino acids. This clonotype was seen a handful of times. The sequenced material came from PBMCs. The clonotype comes from a man between 60 and 70 years old with HTLV-1-associated myelopathy (HAM/TSP). J is TRBJ2-7 and V is TRBV27; TRBD2 agrees at 10 bases. CDR3 sequence reads: CASCLAGAREQYF. As DNA, the CDR3 is TGTGCCAGCTGCCTAGCGGGAGCTCGAGAGCAGTACTTC.